This T cell receptor (beta chain) was retrieved from a study of blood T cells in healthy people across ages. The CDR3 runs 17 residues. With V trimmed by 4 bases and J by 0 bases, 9 bases remained unmatched. Germline CDR1 MGHRA, CDR2 YSYEKL. Sample-barcoded 5' priming and a J-beta primer mix drove a second PCR of roughly 6 to 12 cycles. TCRdb analysed the 5' RACE reads with MiXCR anew, one entry per CDR3 protein. There are approximately 1.5 million distinct CDR3 sequences in the sample; about 35% occur only once, and around 10% lies in the top ten. Study-level results: Diversity was higher, and naive CD4+ cells more numerous, in long-lived donors than in aged donors. A strong correlation between TCR beta diversity and naive T cell percentage was seen. Per-million-T-cell TCR beta diversity fell roughly linearly with age. Investigators treated diversity estimates from one million T cells as underestimates.

About this clonotype: The antigen is unknown.

The J gene is TRBJ1-5, the V gene TRBV4-1, with 7 bases fitting TRBD1. The receptor was isolated from a young woman in good health. The sample taken for sequencing was blood. CDR3 in amino acids: CASSPGGTEFSNQPQHF. The CDR3 coding sequence is TGCGCCAGCAGCCCTGGCGGGACAGAATTTAGCAATCAGCCCCAGCATTTT.